This TCR beta chain is drawn from a study of blood T cells in healthy people across ages. Per-sample PBMC isolation yielded at least 6.5 million cells. RNA extraction gave at least 5 micrograms of total RNA per sample. Then a second PCR, running roughly 6 to 12 cycles, was carried out with a sample-barcoded 5' primer and a J-beta primer mix. One entry per CDR3 protein results from TCRdb running MiXCR on the 5' RACE reads. The sample shows just over 1 million distinct CDR3 sequences, around 45% of them seen only once. The length of the CDR3 is 17 residues. The V end lost 4 bases, the J end lost 4 bases, and 20 bases lay between the germline ends. Germline V lookup: CDR1 SEHNR, CDR2 FQNEAQ (reference sequence).

The sequencing input was blood. V usage is TRBV7-9 and J usage is TRBJ2-1; the D is unclear. This TCR derives from a woman aged 55-75 years in good health. The CDR3 region has the DNA TGTGCCAGCAGCTCAGGCGACTCGGGTATGGGGTACAATGAGCAGTTCTTC. Translation gives CASSSGDSGMGYNEQFF.